The subject of this entry is one T cell receptor beta chain. The data were obtained in a study of blood T cell repertoires in COVID-19. As for the study in general: T cells, B-cell-depleted T cells, or PBMCs provided the cDNA or gDNA that served as material.

Original handling: Reference gene primer amplification in the assay estimated nucleated cell counts. TCRdb's table, derived via immunoSEQ multiplex PCR, lists solely in-frame clones and lacks some. D and trimming were read from the DNA, whereas the V and J calls and clone size are those reported in that table. This table holds 80,000 to 100,000 clones, 80% found once. The CDR3 contains 18 residues. Germline assignment: CDR1 SNHLY and CDR2 FYNNEI. V gave up 6 bases and J gave up 3 bases; unmatched junction bases: 16. The sequence came from a woman aged 80 or over with active or convalescent COVID-19. V gene TRBV2 combines with J gene TRBJ2-3, with 9 bases that match TRBD1. What was sequenced was peripheral blood. Here the CDR3 reads CASRDTSGTGLRTDTQYF. CDR3 in DNA: TGTGCCAGCAGAGACACCTCCGGGACAGGGCTGAGGACAGATACGCAGTATTTT.